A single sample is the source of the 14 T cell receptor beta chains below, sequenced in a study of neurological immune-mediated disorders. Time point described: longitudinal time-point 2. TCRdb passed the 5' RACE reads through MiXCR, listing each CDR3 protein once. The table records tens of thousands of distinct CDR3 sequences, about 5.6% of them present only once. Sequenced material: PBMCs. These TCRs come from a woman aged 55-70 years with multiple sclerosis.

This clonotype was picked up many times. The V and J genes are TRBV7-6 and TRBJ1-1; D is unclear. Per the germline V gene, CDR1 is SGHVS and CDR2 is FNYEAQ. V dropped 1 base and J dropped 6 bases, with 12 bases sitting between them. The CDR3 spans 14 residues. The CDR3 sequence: CASSLEGPSAEAFF. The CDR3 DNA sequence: TGTGCCAGCAGCTTAGAGGGTCCATCTGCTGAAGCTTTCTTT.

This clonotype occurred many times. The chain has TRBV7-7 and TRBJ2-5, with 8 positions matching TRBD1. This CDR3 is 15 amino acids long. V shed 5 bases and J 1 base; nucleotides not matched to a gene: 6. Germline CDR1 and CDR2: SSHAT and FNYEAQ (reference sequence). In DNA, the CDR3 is TGTGCCAGCAGCCCTACCGACAGGGGCCAAGAGACCCAGTACTTC. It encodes CASSPTDRGQETQYF.

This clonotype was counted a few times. CDR3 loop: CASSLVEGSWGTKNIQYF. CDR3 bases: TGTGCCAGCAGCTTAGTAGAGGGGTCCTGGGGGACCAAAAACATTCAGTACTTC. V is TRBV7-9 and J is TRBJ2-4; the D gene could be TRBD1 or TRBD2 (5 bases each). Trimming cost V 1 base and J 2 bases, with 18 bases left between them. CDR3 size: 18 residues. CDR1 SEHNR and CDR2 FQNEAQ come from the germline V gene (reference sequence).

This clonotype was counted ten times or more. CDR3 amino acids: CASSRGTVDNEQFF. CDR3 bases: TGCGCCAGCAGCCGTGGGACGGTAGACAATGAGCAGTTCTTC. The V gene is TRBV5-1, the J gene TRBJ2-1; the D gene could be TRBD1 or TRBD2 (5 bases each). This CDR3 region has 14 residues. V was shortened by 4 bases and J by 5 bases, with 13 bases between the two germline ends. Germline V gene lookup returns CDR1 SGHRS and CDR2 YFSETQ.

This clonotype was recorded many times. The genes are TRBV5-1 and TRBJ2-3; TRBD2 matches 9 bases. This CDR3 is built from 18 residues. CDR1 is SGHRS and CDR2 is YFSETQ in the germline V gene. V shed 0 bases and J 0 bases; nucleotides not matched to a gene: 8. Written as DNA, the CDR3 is TGCGCCAGCAGCTTGGAGCGGGGGGCCCCAACTAGCACAGATACGCAGTATTTT. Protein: CASSLERGAPTSTDTQYF. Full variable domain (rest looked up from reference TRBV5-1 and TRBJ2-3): KAGVTQTPRYLIKTRGQQVTLSCSPISGHRSVSWYQQTPGQGLQFLFEYFSETQRNKGNFPGRFSGRQFSNSRSEMNVSTLELGDSALYLCASSLERGAPTSTDTQYFGPGTRLTVL.

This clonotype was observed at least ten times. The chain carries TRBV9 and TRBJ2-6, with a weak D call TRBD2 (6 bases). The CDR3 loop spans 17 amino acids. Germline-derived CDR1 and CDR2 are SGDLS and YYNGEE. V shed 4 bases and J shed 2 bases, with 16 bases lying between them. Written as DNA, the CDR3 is TGTGCCAGCAGCCACTCTAGCGAAGGTCCTGGGGCCAACGTCCTGACTTTC. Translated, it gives CASSHSSEGPGANVLTF.

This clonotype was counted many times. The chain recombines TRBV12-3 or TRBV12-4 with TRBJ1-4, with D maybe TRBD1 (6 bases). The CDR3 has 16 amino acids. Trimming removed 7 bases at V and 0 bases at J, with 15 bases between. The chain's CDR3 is CASTGGSLATNEKLFF. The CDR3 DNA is TGTGCCAGCACCGGGGGCAGCCTTGCAACTAATGAAAAACTGTTTTTT.

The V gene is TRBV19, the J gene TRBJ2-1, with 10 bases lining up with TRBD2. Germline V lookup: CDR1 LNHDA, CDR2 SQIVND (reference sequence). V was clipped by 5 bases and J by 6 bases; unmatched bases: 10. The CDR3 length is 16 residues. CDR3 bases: TGTGCCAGTAGTGGTCCGGGACTAGCGTCGCGCAATGAGCAGTTCTTC. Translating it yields CASSGPGLASRNEQFF.

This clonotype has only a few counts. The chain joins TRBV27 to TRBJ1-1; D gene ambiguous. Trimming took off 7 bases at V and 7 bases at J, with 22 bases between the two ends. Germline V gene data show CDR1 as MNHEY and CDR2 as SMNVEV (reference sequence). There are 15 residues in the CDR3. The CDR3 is CASTSLRRASREAFF. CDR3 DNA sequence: TGTGCCAGCACCTCCCTGAGGAGAGCCTCACGTGAAGCTTTCTTT.

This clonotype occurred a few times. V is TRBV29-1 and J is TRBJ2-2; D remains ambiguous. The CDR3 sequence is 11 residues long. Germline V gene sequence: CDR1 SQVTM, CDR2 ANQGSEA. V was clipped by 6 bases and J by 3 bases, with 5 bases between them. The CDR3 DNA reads TGCAGCGTCCAGCACACCGGGGAGCTGTTTTTT. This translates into CSVQHTGELFF.

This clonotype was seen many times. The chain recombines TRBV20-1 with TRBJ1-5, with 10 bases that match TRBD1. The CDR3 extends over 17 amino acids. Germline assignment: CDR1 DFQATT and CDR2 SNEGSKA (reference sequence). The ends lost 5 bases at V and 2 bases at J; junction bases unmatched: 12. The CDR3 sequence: CSAFPPTGGSGNQPQHF. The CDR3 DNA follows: TGCAGTGCTTTCCCCCCGACAGGGGGCAGTGGCAATCAGCCCCAGCATTTT.

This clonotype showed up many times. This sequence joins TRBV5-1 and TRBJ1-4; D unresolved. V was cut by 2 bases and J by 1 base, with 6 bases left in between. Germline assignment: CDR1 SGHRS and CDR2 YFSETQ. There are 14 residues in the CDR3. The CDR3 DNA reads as TGCGCCAGCAGCTTTGGGCAAACTAATGAAAAACTGTTTTTT. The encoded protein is CASSFGQTNEKLFF.

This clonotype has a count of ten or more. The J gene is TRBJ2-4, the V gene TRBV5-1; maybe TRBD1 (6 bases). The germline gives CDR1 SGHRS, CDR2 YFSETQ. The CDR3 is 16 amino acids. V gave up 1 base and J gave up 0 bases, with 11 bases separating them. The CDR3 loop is CASSLTVTGAKNIQYF. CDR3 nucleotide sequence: TGCGCCAGCAGCTTGACCGTGACAGGAGCCAAAAACATTCAGTACTTC.

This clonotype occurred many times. CDR3 amino acids: CASSLERGTEAFF. The CDR3 nucleotides are TGTGCCAGCAGCTTAGAGAGGGGCACTGAAGCTTTCTTT. The chain is built from TRBV7-9 and TRBJ1-1; maybe TRBD1 (5 bases). The CDR3 length is 13 residues. Germline V CDR1 and CDR2: SEHNR, FQNEAQ (reference sequence). The ends were cut back, 1 base at V and 4 bases at J, with 7 bases in the middle. The full variable domain, its missing parts supplied by reference TRBV7-9 and TRBJ1-1, is DTGVSQNPRHKITKRGQNVTFRCDPISEHNRLYWYRQTLGQGPEFLTYFQNEAQLEKSRLLSDRFSAERPKGSFSTLEIQRTEQGDSAMYLCASSLERGTEAFFGQGTRLTVV.